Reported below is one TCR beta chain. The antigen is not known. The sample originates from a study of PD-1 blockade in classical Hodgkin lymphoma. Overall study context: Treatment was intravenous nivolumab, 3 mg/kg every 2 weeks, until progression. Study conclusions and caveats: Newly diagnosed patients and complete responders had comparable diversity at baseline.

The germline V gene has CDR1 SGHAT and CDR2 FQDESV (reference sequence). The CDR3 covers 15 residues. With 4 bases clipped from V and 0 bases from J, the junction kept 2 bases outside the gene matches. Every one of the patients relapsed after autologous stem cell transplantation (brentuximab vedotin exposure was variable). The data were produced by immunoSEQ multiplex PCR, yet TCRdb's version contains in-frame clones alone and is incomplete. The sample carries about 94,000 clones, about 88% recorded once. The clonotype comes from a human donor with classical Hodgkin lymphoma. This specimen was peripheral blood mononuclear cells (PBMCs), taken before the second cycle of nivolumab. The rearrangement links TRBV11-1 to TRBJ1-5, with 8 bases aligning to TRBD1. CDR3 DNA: TGTGCCAGCAGCTCCGACAGGGGTAGCAATCAGCCCCAGCATTTT. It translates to CASSSDRGSNQPQHF.